The rows below give T cell receptor beta chains drawn from one sample of a study of blood T cell repertoires in COVID-19. Assay: immunoSEQ multiplex PCR; the TCRdb copy retains only in-frame clones and omits some. The sample has roughly 300,000 clones, about 83% seen once. Sequenced material: peripheral blood. The receptors come from a woman aged 45-59 years with acute or convalescent COVID-19. Both conserved end residues are part of each CDR3. A D gene is named only where the DNA matches it firmly. Clone size is given for some rows only: seen once, a few or many times, or a class if the clone is expanded.

v_gene: TRBV28
j_gene: TRBJ1-2
d_gene: TRBD1
abundance: NA
CDR3aa: CASRGTESRGGYTF
CDR3nt: TGTGCCAGCAGGGGGACAGAGTCTAGGGGAGGCTACACCTTC

v_gene: TRBV30
j_gene: TRBJ2-3
d_gene: NA
abundance: NA
CDR3aa: CAWNEETDTQYF
CDR3nt: TGTGCCTGGAACGAGGAGACAGATACGCAGTATTTT

v_gene: TRBV2
j_gene: TRBJ2-3
d_gene: NA
abundance: few
CDR3aa: CASSELGLTDTQYF
CDR3nt: TGTGCCAGCAGTGAGCTCGGACTCACAGATACGCAGTATTTT

v_gene: TRBV15
j_gene: TRBJ2-1
d_gene: NA
abundance: NA
CDR3aa: CATSRGSKDNEQFF
CDR3nt: TGTGCCACCAGCAGAGGTAGCAAGGACAATGAGCAGTTCTTC

v_gene: TRBV18
j_gene: TRBJ1-3
d_gene: NA
abundance: NA
CDR3aa: CASSPPKGRVSGNTIYF
CDR3nt: TGTGCCAGCTCACCACCGAAGGGGCGTGTCTCTGGAAACACCATATATTTT

v_gene: TRBV28
j_gene: TRBJ1-4
d_gene: NA
abundance: once
CDR3aa: CASRRQAPSEKLFF
CDR3nt: TGTGCCAGCAGACGACAGGCCCCTAGTGAAAAACTGTTTTTT

v_gene: TRBV11-1
j_gene: TRBJ2-7
d_gene: NA
abundance: NA
CDR3aa: CASSLRAGGYEQYF
CDR3nt: TGTGCCAGCAGCTTAAGGGCCGGGGGCTACGAGCAGTACTTC

v_gene: TRBV15
j_gene: TRBJ2-2
d_gene: NA
abundance: NA
CDR3aa: CATSRDSRRGAGELFF
CDR3nt: TGTGCCACCAGCAGAGATTCCAGGCGGGGCGCCGGGGAGCTGTTTTTT

v_gene: TRBV7-2
j_gene: TRBJ2-7
d_gene: TRBD1
abundance: NA
CDR3aa: CASSRQGQGSYEQYF
CDR3nt: TGTGCCAGCAGCCGTCAAGGACAGGGTTCCTACGAGCAGTACTTC

v_gene: TRBV29-1
j_gene: TRBJ2-3
d_gene: NA
abundance: NA
CDR3aa: CSARGGGTDTQYF
CDR3nt: TGCAGCGCGAGGGGGGGAGGCACAGATACGCAGTATTTT

v_gene: TRBV24-1
j_gene: TRBJ2-3
d_gene: NA
abundance: NA
CDR3aa: CATRGGADTQYF
CDR3nt: TGTGCCACCAGAGGCGGCGCAGATACGCAGTATTTT

v_gene: TRBV9
j_gene: TRBJ1-2
d_gene: TRBD1
abundance: NA
CDR3aa: CASSVDGSPRAGGWGNYGYTF
CDR3nt: TGTGCCAGCAGCGTAGATGGCTCCCCAAGGGCAGGGGGTTGGGGTAACTATGGCTACACCTTC

v_gene: TRBV5-4
j_gene: TRBJ2-2
d_gene: TRBD1
abundance: few
CDR3aa: CASSLGRTGTGGELFF
CDR3nt: TGTGCCAGCAGCTTGGGTAGGACAGGGACAGGCGGGGAGCTGTTTTTT

v_gene: TRBV5-1
j_gene: TRBJ1-1
d_gene: NA
abundance: NA
CDR3aa: CASSLGDKGAEAFF
CDR3nt: TGCGCCAGCAGCTTGGGAGATAAGGGGGCTGAAGCTTTCTTT

v_gene: TRBV6-2/TRBV6-3
j_gene: TRBJ1-4
d_gene: TRBD1
abundance: NA
CDR3aa: CASSWTGPSEKLFF
CDR3nt: TGTGCCAGCAGTTGGACAGGGCCTAGTGAAAAACTGTTTTTT

v_gene: TRBV28
j_gene: TRBJ2-5
d_gene: TRBD2
abundance: NA
CDR3aa: CASSPLRSGRAEETQYF
CDR3nt: TGTGCCAGCAGTCCATTGAGGAGCGGGAGGGCCGAGGAGACCCAGTACTTC

v_gene: TRBV28
j_gene: TRBJ2-1
d_gene: NA
abundance: NA
CDR3aa: CASSLSPSSYNEQFF
CDR3nt: TGTGCCAGCAGTTTAAGCCCGAGCTCCTACAATGAGCAGTTCTTC

v_gene: TRBV27
j_gene: TRBJ2-2
d_gene: NA
abundance: NA
CDR3aa: CASSLLRNPTTGELFF
CDR3nt: TGTGCCAGCAGTTTATTGCGGAACCCGACCACCGGGGAGCTGTTTTTT

v_gene: TRBV27
j_gene: TRBJ1-1
d_gene: NA
abundance: NA
CDR3aa: CASSLGQGITEAFF
CDR3nt: TGTGCCAGCAGTTTAGGGCAGGGCATCACTGAAGCTTTCTTT

v_gene: TRBV6-5
j_gene: TRBJ1-4
d_gene: NA
abundance: few
CDR3aa: CASLSGSTNEKLFF
CDR3nt: TGTGCCAGTTTGTCGGGTTCAACTAATGAAAAACTGTTTTTT

v_gene: TRBV10-3
j_gene: TRBJ2-1
d_gene: TRBD1
abundance: few
CDR3aa: CAIRKEDRGDNEQFF
CDR3nt: TGTGCCATCAGGAAAGAAGACAGGGGAGACAATGAGCAGTTCTTC

v_gene: TRBV28
j_gene: TRBJ2-2
d_gene: TRBD2
abundance: NA
CDR3aa: CASTAGANTGELFF
CDR3nt: TGTGCCAGCACGGCGGGAGCTAATACCGGGGAGCTGTTTTTT

v_gene: TRBV7-2
j_gene: TRBJ2-7
d_gene: TRBD1
abundance: once
CDR3aa: CASSPGTVALGQYF
CDR3nt: TGTGCCAGCAGCCCCGGGACAGTCGCATTGGGGCAGTACTTC

v_gene: TRBV3-1/TRBV3-2
j_gene: TRBJ1-2
d_gene: NA
abundance: once
CDR3aa: CASSQGGQGHYGYTF
CDR3nt: TGTGCCAGCAGCCAAGGGGGGCAGGGTCACTATGGCTACACCTTC

v_gene: TRBV15
j_gene: TRBJ2-3
d_gene: NA
abundance: NA
CDR3aa: CATSREATDTQYF
CDR3nt: TGTGCCACCAGCAGAGAGGCAACAGATACGCAGTATTTT

v_gene: TRBV28
j_gene: TRBJ1-2
d_gene: NA
abundance: NA
CDR3aa: CASQPGGYGYTF
CDR3nt: TGTGCCAGCCAGCCCGGCGGGTATGGCTACACCTTC

v_gene: TRBV27
j_gene: TRBJ2-2
d_gene: TRBD2
abundance: once
CDR3aa: CASSLFRFGPGRAGELFF
CDR3nt: TGTGCCAGCAGTTTATTTAGGTTTGGTCCAGGGAGGGCCGGGGAGCTGTTTTTT

v_gene: TRBV9
j_gene: TRBJ1-6
d_gene: NA
abundance: once
CDR3aa: CASSEQATNSPLHF
CDR3nt: TGTGCCAGCAGCGAACAGGCGACCAATTCACCCCTCCACTTT

v_gene: TRBV18
j_gene: TRBJ2-1
d_gene: TRBD2
abundance: many
CDR3aa: CASSPPSSGANEQFF
CDR3nt: TGTGCCAGCTCACCACCGTCTAGCGGGGCAAATGAGCAGTTCTTC

v_gene: TRBV7-2
j_gene: TRBJ1-4
d_gene: NA
abundance: NA
CDR3aa: CASSFPIENEKLFF
CDR3nt: TGTGCCAGCAGCTTTCCGATCGAGAATGAAAAACTGTTTTTT

v_gene: TRBV11-2
j_gene: TRBJ2-2
d_gene: TRBD2
abundance: NA
CDR3aa: CASSSYVASGRARELFF
CDR3nt: TGTGCCAGCAGCTCATACGTGGCTAGCGGGAGGGCCCGGGAGCTGTTTTTT

v_gene: TRBV27
j_gene: TRBJ2-7
d_gene: TRBD1
abundance: NA
CDR3aa: CASSLPPGQGSYEQYF
CDR3nt: TGTGCCAGCAGTTTACCCCCGGGACAGGGATCCTACGAGCAGTACTTC

v_gene: TRBV5-1
j_gene: TRBJ2-1
d_gene: TRBD2
abundance: once
CDR3aa: CASSLTSGTSSYNEQFF
CDR3nt: TGCGCCAGCAGCTTAACTTCCGGGACTAGCTCCTACAATGAGCAGTTCTTC

v_gene: TRBV19
j_gene: TRBJ2-1
d_gene: TRBD2
abundance: NA
CDR3aa: CASQFRGLSYNEQFF
CDR3nt: TGTGCCAGTCAATTTCGGGGACTAAGTTACAATGAGCAGTTCTTC

v_gene: TRBV27
j_gene: TRBJ2-3
d_gene: NA
abundance: NA
CDR3aa: CASRPLGGRGTDTQYF
CDR3nt: TGTGCCAGCAGACCCCTAGGAGGGAGAGGGACAGATACGCAGTATTTT

v_gene: TRBV7-3
j_gene: TRBJ2-3
d_gene: TRBD2
abundance: NA
CDR3aa: CASAGDLTDTQYF
CDR3nt: TGTGCCAGCGCGGGGGACCTCACAGATACGCAGTATTTT

v_gene: TRBV2
j_gene: TRBJ1-4
d_gene: NA
abundance: few
CDR3aa: CASSREGVREKLFF
CDR3nt: TGTGCCAGCAGCAGAGAAGGAGTCCGCGAAAAACTGTTTTTT

v_gene: TRBV24-1
j_gene: TRBJ2-7
d_gene: TRBD2
abundance: NA
CDR3aa: CATSETTSGSAYEQYF
CDR3nt: TGTGCCACCAGTGAGACTACTAGCGGGAGTGCCTACGAGCAGTACTTC

v_gene: TRBV30
j_gene: TRBJ2-6
d_gene: TRBD1
abundance: NA
CDR3aa: CAWSRQGSNSGANVLTF
CDR3nt: TGTGCCTGGAGCCGACAGGGGTCCAACTCTGGGGCCAACGTCCTGACTTTC

v_gene: TRBV7-9
j_gene: TRBJ1-1
d_gene: NA
abundance: NA
CDR3aa: CASSLVVTLEAFF
CDR3nt: TGTGCCAGCAGCTTAGTAGTTACCCTTGAAGCTTTCTTT

v_gene: TRBV9
j_gene: TRBJ1-5
d_gene: TRBD1
abundance: few
CDR3aa: CASSANRGLQPQHF
CDR3nt: TGTGCCAGCAGCGCCAACAGGGGTCTTCAGCCCCAGCATTTT

v_gene: TRBV13
j_gene: TRBJ1-3
d_gene: TRBD1
abundance: few
CDR3aa: CASRFYRGPTIYF
CDR3nt: TGTGCCAGCAGATTTTACAGGGGACCCACCATATATTTT

v_gene: TRBV2
j_gene: TRBJ2-7
d_gene: TRBD2
abundance: NA
CDR3aa: CASSEGGAYEQYF
CDR3nt: TGTGCCAGCAGTGAGGGGGGGGCCTACGAGCAGTACTTC

v_gene: TRBV28
j_gene: TRBJ2-1
d_gene: NA
abundance: NA
CDR3aa: CASSSGAYNEQFF
CDR3nt: TGTGCCAGCAGCTCGGGGGCCTACAATGAGCAGTTCTTC

v_gene: TRBV29-1
j_gene: TRBJ1-5
d_gene: NA
abundance: NA
CDR3aa: CSVADSPDQPQHF
CDR3nt: TGCAGCGTTGCCGACAGTCCCGATCAGCCCCAGCATTTT

v_gene: TRBV4-3
j_gene: TRBJ1-4
d_gene: NA
abundance: NA
CDR3aa: CASSQATGYEKLFF
CDR3nt: TGCGCCAGCAGCCAAGCTACAGGATATGAAAAACTGTTTTTT

v_gene: TRBV6-5
j_gene: TRBJ1-1
d_gene: NA
abundance: NA
CDR3aa: CASRRNTEAFF
CDR3nt: TGTGCCAGCAGGAGGAACACTGAAGCTTTCTTT

v_gene: TRBV5-1
j_gene: TRBJ2-1
d_gene: NA
abundance: NA
CDR3aa: CASSPGQNNEQFF
CDR3nt: TGCGCCAGCAGCCCGGGACAAAACAATGAGCAGTTCTTC

v_gene: TRBV7-3
j_gene: TRBJ2-6
d_gene: NA
abundance: NA
CDR3aa: CASSLSVPNSGANVLTF
CDR3nt: TGTGCCAGCAGCCTCTCAGTCCCGAACTCTGGGGCCAACGTCCTGACTTTC

v_gene: TRBV28
j_gene: TRBJ1-3
d_gene: NA
abundance: NA
CDR3aa: CASSAGDGNTIYF
CDR3nt: TGTGCCAGCAGTGCGGGTGACGGAAACACCATATATTTT

v_gene: TRBV28
j_gene: TRBJ2-6
d_gene: NA
abundance: few
CDR3aa: CASSLVVAPGGANVLTF
CDR3nt: TGTGCCAGCAGTTTAGTAGTGGCCCCGGGTGGGGCCAACGTCCTGACTTTC

v_gene: TRBV5-1
j_gene: TRBJ2-1
d_gene: TRBD2
abundance: NA
CDR3aa: CASSLAIAGGALYSEQFF
CDR3nt: TGCGCCAGCAGCTTGGCCATAGCGGGAGGGGCCCTATACAGTGAGCAGTTCTTC

v_gene: TRBV7-8
j_gene: TRBJ1-4
d_gene: TRBD1
abundance: NA
CDR3aa: CASSSGTGGVGWEKLFF
CDR3nt: TGTGCCAGCAGTTCCGGGACAGGGGGCGTTGGTTGGGAAAAACTGTTTTTT

v_gene: TRBV27
j_gene: TRBJ2-1
d_gene: NA
abundance: NA
CDR3aa: CASSSYPSSPRGLGFF
CDR3nt: TGTGCCAGCAGTTCATACCCTTCTTCCCCTAGGGGGTTGGGGTTCTTC

v_gene: TRBV5-5
j_gene: TRBJ2-2
d_gene: NA
abundance: NA
CDR3aa: CASSLEQMNTGELFF
CDR3nt: TGTGCCAGCAGCTTAGAACAGATGAACACCGGGGAGCTGTTTTTT

v_gene: TRBV7-9
j_gene: TRBJ1-2
d_gene: TRBD1
abundance: NA
CDR3aa: CASSSDRGKSRGYTF
CDR3nt: TGTGCCAGCAGCTCGGACAGGGGGAAAAGTAGAGGCTACACCTTC

v_gene: TRBV4-1
j_gene: TRBJ2-5
d_gene: NA
abundance: NA
CDR3aa: CASSRSASTQETQYF
CDR3nt: TGCGCCAGCAGCCGCAGCGCTAGCACCCAAGAGACCCAGTACTTC